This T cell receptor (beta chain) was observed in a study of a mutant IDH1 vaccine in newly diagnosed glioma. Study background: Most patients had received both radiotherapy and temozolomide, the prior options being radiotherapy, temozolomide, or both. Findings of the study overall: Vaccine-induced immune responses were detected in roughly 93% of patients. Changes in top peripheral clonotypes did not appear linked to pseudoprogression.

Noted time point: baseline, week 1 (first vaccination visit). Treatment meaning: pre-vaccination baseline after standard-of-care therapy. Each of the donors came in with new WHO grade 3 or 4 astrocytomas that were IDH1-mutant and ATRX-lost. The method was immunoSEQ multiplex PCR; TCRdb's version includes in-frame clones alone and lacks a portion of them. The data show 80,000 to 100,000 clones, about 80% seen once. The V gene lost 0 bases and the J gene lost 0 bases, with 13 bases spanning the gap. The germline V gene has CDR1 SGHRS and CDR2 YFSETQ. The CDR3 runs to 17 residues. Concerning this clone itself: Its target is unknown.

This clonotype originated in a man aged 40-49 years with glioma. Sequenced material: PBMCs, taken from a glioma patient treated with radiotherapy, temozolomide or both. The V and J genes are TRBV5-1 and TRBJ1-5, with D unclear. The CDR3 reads CASSLDGSLYSNQPQHF. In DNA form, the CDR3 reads TGCGCCAGCAGCTTGGATGGTAGCCTCTATAGCAATCAGCCCCAGCATTTT.